These T cell receptor beta chains were read from a single sample in a study of blood T cell repertoires in COVID-19. The data were produced by immunoSEQ multiplex PCR, yet TCRdb's version contains in-frame clones alone and is incomplete. The table lists some 250,000 clones, 86% of them singletons. Sequenced material: peripheral blood. Receptors were obtained from a young man who had recovered from COVID-19. Each CDR3 is given with its conserved first and last residue. The order of the fields is J gene, V gene, CDR3 protein.

>TRBJ1-1|TRBV5-8
CASSPTAQGWAFF
>TRBJ1-2|TRBV2
CASSELWTGTFYGYTF
>TRBJ1-6|TRBV4-1
CASRQQGRRSPLHF
>TRBJ1-2|TRBV25-1
CASSEGETGTKGYTF
>TRBJ2-3|TRBV3-1/TRBV3-2
CASSRSSGGFTDTQYF
>TRBJ2-7|TRBV11-2
CASSLVGEGERYEQYF
>TRBJ1-5|TRBV15
CATSRGDRGVQHF
>TRBJ1-5|TRBV7-8
CASSFRVGNQPQHF
>TRBJ1-2|TRBV6-5
CASSYGDRGLGYTF
>TRBJ1-1|TRBV5-8
CASSLWTGGGITEAFF
>TRBJ1-5|TRBV6-2/TRBV6-3
CASSYPQGNQPQHF
>TRBJ1-1|TRBV4-1
CASSQEGIVGTQAFF
>TRBJ2-7|TRBV12-3/TRBV12-4
CASSENYEQYF
>TRBJ2-1|TRBV4-1
CASSQGPRDSLQGEQFF
>TRBJ2-5|TRBV12-3/TRBV12-4
CASSFGEAETQYF
>TRBJ1-1|TRBV18
CASSLGTGQRNTEAFF
>TRBJ2-1|TRBV6-5
CASSSGLSRGFEQFF
>TRBJ1-1|TRBV14
CASSVGQRQNTEAFF
>TRBJ1-4|TRBV5-8
CASSLGRGRGTNEKLFF
>TRBJ1-4|TRBV5-4
CASSAGGQGTNEKLFF
>TRBJ1-6|TRBV30
CAYDRGPPPLHF
>TRBJ2-3|TRBV2
CASSVGLAGGRKDTQYF
>TRBJ1-4|TRBV24-1
CATSDRGTGGNEKLFF
>TRBJ2-1|TRBV9
CASSVDGGLYNEQFF
>TRBJ2-3|TRBV11-3
CASSLGEPDTQYF
>TRBJ2-5|TRBV6-5
CATSGGPGETQYF
>TRBJ2-7|TRBV6-1
CASSELAGGLDEQYF
>TRBJ2-6|TRBV23-1
CASSQEDRGRCPGANVLTF
>TRBJ1-1|TRBV28
CASSLDRKDTEAFF
>TRBJ1-1|TRBV19
CASSIRSEDTEAFF
>TRBJ2-1|TRBV27
CASSFGTSPYEQFF
>TRBJ1-2|TRBV9
CASSPAGIEGYTF
>TRBJ1-1|TRBV30
CAWSPGATEAFF
>TRBJ1-6|TRBV7-9
CASSLARGTVTGNSPLHF
>TRBJ1-1|TRBV7-6
CASSLGPLEASRVTEAFF
>TRBJ2-7|TRBV7-2
CASSTGQGVSYEQYF
>TRBJ1-1|TRBV9
CASSVVVGTPGAFF
>TRBJ2-3|TRBV24-1
CATRQGATDTQYF
>TRBJ1-6|TRBV19
CASSMEGPYNSPLHF
>TRBJ1-5|TRBV3-1/TRBV3-2
CASSQVLVGHNQPQHF
>TRBJ1-1|TRBV5-1
CASSLAPTTEAFF
>TRBJ1-5|TRBV19
CASTVGGAPQHF
>TRBJ1-4|TRBV2
CATEAITNEKLFF
>TRBJ1-3|TRBV10-2
CASSEEGVSGNTIYF
>TRBJ2-7|TRBV7-9
CAGEGVDEQYF
>TRBJ2-5|TRBV7-2
CASSPGGGGGQETQYF
>TRBJ1-2|TRBV19
CASSMYRYDLGGYTF
>TRBJ1-2|TRBV5-1
CASRTMRGTGPYTF
>TRBJ2-6|TRBV2
CASSLMGLNSGANVLTF
>TRBJ1-2|TRBV5-6
CASSLAAGSLYGYTF
>TRBJ2-5|TRBV2
CADRTGYQETQYF
>TRBJ2-1|TRBV5-1
CASSRDRVGNEQFF
>TRBJ1-2|TRBV2
CASTRQGAGYTF
>TRBJ2-5|TRBV4-1
CASSQDEGAFRETQYF
>TRBJ1-5|TRBV19
CASWDRGQPQHF
>TRBJ1-2|TRBV4-1
CASSQAGTGQRDYGYTF
>TRBJ2-7|TRBV29-1
CSVVGTVGAFYEQYF
>TRBJ2-7|TRBV12-3/TRBV12-4
CASSSGQVHEQYF
>TRBJ1-2|TRBV6-1
CASSASGQVNYGYTF
>TRBJ2-7|TRBV9
CASSANGGSSYEQYF